The rows below give T cell receptor beta chains drawn from one sample of a study of shared clonotypes between healthy human individuals. Repertoires were generated with immunoSEQ multiplex PCR, while TCRdb's copy carries only in-frame clones and drops some. In the table there are more than 2 million clones, roughly 93% of which are singletons. Sequencing was performed on naive CD8+ T cells from PBMCs. These receptors originate from a man younger than 35 in good health. Some clones in this sample may be carry-over from other donors' samples. The CDR3 runs from the conserved cysteine through the conserved F or W. The order of the fields is V gene, J gene, CDR3 length, CDR3 protein.

v_call: TRBV14
j_call: TRBJ2-4
cdr3_length: 12
cdr3_aa: CASSQYRNIQYF

v_call: TRBV30
j_call: TRBJ2-5
cdr3_length: 12
cdr3_aa: CAWSDGGETQYF

v_call: TRBV19
j_call: TRBJ2-2
cdr3_length: 17
cdr3_aa: CASSIFGGRAGTGELFF

v_call: TRBV5-1
j_call: TRBJ2-1
cdr3_length: 12
cdr3_aa: CASSESHNEQFF

v_call: TRBV19
j_call: TRBJ2-1
cdr3_length: 17
cdr3_aa: CASSLLHRASSYNEQFF

v_call: TRBV5-1
j_call: TRBJ2-7
cdr3_length: 15
cdr3_aa: CASSDASGGPYEQYF

v_call: TRBV29-1
j_call: TRBJ2-7
cdr3_length: 14
cdr3_aa: CSVYGTGSSYEQYF

v_call: TRBV7-3
j_call: TRBJ2-7
cdr3_length: 15
cdr3_aa: CASSLVAAPTYEQYF

v_call: TRBV28
j_call: TRBJ2-7
cdr3_length: 13
cdr3_aa: CASSFNSIYEQYF

v_call: TRBV7-8
j_call: TRBJ2-3
cdr3_length: 17
cdr3_aa: CASSQRNLAGGTDTQYF

v_call: TRBV5-5
j_call: TRBJ2-7
cdr3_length: 15
cdr3_aa: CASSDSGRALDEQYF

v_call: TRBV4-3
j_call: TRBJ1-1
cdr3_length: 15
cdr3_aa: CASSQDAGGWTEAFF

v_call: TRBV27
j_call: TRBJ2-3
cdr3_length: 13
cdr3_aa: CASDRRNTDTQYF

v_call: TRBV13
j_call: TRBJ2-7
cdr3_length: 15
cdr3_aa: CASSERGTGPYEQYF

v_call: TRBV27
j_call: TRBJ2-1
cdr3_length: 15
cdr3_aa: CASSFLAGAAGEQFF